This is a list of T cell receptor beta chains from one sample in a study of CD8+CD57+ T cells in acquired aplastic anemia. TCRdb reanalysed the reads using MiXCR and keeps one entry per CDR3 protein. In the table there are more than 150,000 distinct CDR3 sequences, 48% of which are singletons. The sequenced sample consisted of sorted CD4+, CD8+, or CD8+CD57+ T cells (not recorded which) from PBMCs. The receptors derive from a human donor with aplastic anemia. The CDR3 runs from the conserved cysteine through the conserved F or W. D genes are given only for firm matches. Rows may omit the clone size; those that give it use once, few, many or a size class.

length: 15; V: TRBV9; J: TRBJ2-7; size: many; D: -; DNA: TGTGCCAGCAGCCCGACGGGGGCAGGAGCCCACGAGCAGTACTTC; CDR3: CASSPTGAGAHEQYF
length: 14; V: TRBV5-1; J: TRBJ2-7; size: many; D: TRBD2; DNA: TGCGCCAGCAGCGACACGGGGGGCTCCTACGAGCAGTACTTC; CDR3: CASSDTGGSYEQYF
length: 17; V: TRBV20-1; J: TRBJ1-6; size: -; D: TRBD1; DNA: TGCAGTGCTAGAGAAAGAGGGGCAGGGACAGTACATTCACCCCTCAACTTT; CDR3: CSARERGAGTVHSPLNF
length: 15; V: TRBV2; J: TRBJ2-3; size: -; D: -; DNA: TGTGCCAGCAGCTGGGGCCGCACCAACACAGATACGCAGTATTTT; CDR3: CASSWGRTNTDTQYF
length: 18; V: TRBV7-3; J: TRBJ2-2; size: -; D: TRBD2; DNA: TGTGCCAGCAGCCCTTCCGTCCTAGCGGGGGGGCTGGCCGGGGAGCTGTTTTTT; CDR3: CASSPSVLAGGLAGELFF
length: 14; V: TRBV2; J: TRBJ2-1; size: -; D: -; DNA: TGTGCCAGCAGAGGAGGGGGCGAGGGAAATGAGCAGTTCTTC; CDR3: CASRGGGEGNEQFF
length: 13; V: TRBV15; J: TRBJ1-4; size: -; D: -; DNA: TGTGCCACCAGCACCAGCTTGGCCGGAAAACTGTTTTTT; CDR3: CATSTSLAGKLFF
length: 14; V: TRBV20-1; J: TRBJ2-7; size: -; D: -; DNA: TGCAGTGCTAGAGATCGGGAGAAGACCTACGAGCAGTACTTC; CDR3: CSARDREKTYEQYF
length: 16; V: TRBV12-3/TRBV12-4; J: TRBJ2-7; size: many; D: TRBD2; DNA: TGTGCCACCACCCCGGGTAGCGGGACGCTCTCCTACGAGCAGTACTTC; CDR3: CATTPGSGTLSYEQYF
length: 19; V: TRBV4-1; J: TRBJ2-5; size: -; D: TRBD2; DNA: TGCGCCAGCAGCCAAGAGGGAAGAAGCCTAGCGGGAGAGAGAGAGACCCAGTACTTC; CDR3: CASSQEGRSLAGERETQYF
length: 14; V: TRBV12-3/TRBV12-4; J: TRBJ2-7; size: many; D: -; DNA: TGTGCCAGCAGCCCCGCGCTGATTGGCTACGAGCAGTACTTC; CDR3: CASSPALIGYEQYF
length: 13; V: TRBV15; J: TRBJ1-2; size: few; D: -; DNA: TGTGCCACCAGCAGAGACAGGGACCCTGGCTACACCTTC; CDR3: CATSRDRDPGYTF
length: 15; V: TRBV2; J: TRBJ1-1; size: many; D: -; DNA: TGTGCCAGCAGTGCCCACAGACAGCTGAACACTGAAGCTTTCTTT; CDR3: CASSAHRQLNTEAFF
length: 12; V: TRBV6-1; J: TRBJ1-1; size: many; D: -; DNA: TGTGCCACCCTCCCACACCCGGTAGAAGCTTTCTTT; CDR3: CATLPHPVEAFF
length: 13; V: TRBV9; J: TRBJ2-7; size: -; D: -; DNA: TGTGCCAGCAGCCACCCGGGCTCCTACGAGCAGTACTTC; CDR3: CASSHPGSYEQYF
length: 16; V: TRBV10-3; J: TRBJ1-1; size: -; D: TRBD1; DNA: TGTGCCATCAGTGAGCTGGGACAGGGAGGGTTTACTGAAGCTTTCTTT; CDR3: CAISELGQGGFTEAFF
length: 13; V: TRBV24-1; J: TRBJ2-1; size: -; D: -; DNA: TGTGCCACCAGTGAACCACCGAGCGGTGAGCAGTTCTTC; CDR3: CATSEPPSGEQFF
length: 16; V: TRBV5-1; J: TRBJ2-1; size: -; D: TRBD1; DNA: TGCGCCAGCAGCTGGACGAGGACAGGGGGAACACCGGGGCAGTTCTTC; CDR3: CASSWTRTGGTPGQFF
length: 15; V: TRBV7-8; J: TRBJ2-7; size: -; D: TRBD1; DNA: TGTGCCAGCAGCACCCGGGGACAGCCGGCCTACGAGCAGTACTTC; CDR3: CASSTRGQPAYEQYF
length: 16; V: TRBV25-1; J: TRBJ2-5; size: -; D: TRBD2; DNA: TGTGCCAGCTTAATGTCTAGCGGAAGATTGCAAGAGACCCAGTACTTC; CDR3: CASLMSSGRLQETQYF
length: 14; V: TRBV5-4; J: TRBJ2-3; size: -; D: -; DNA: TGTGCCAGCAGCCCATACAATACGGGAGATACGCAGTATTTT; CDR3: CASSPYNTGDTQYF
length: 15; V: TRBV29-1; J: TRBJ2-7; size: few; D: TRBD1; DNA: TGCAGCGTCCTGCTAATTCGACAGGGGGCAGCCGAGCAGTACTTC; CDR3: CSVLLIRQGAAEQYF
length: 16; V: TRBV4-2; J: TRBJ2-1; size: -; D: -; DNA: TGTGCCAGCAGCCGACAGGCGCCCAGCTCCTACAATGAGCGGTTCTTC; CDR3: CASSRQAPSSYNERFF
length: 14; V: TRBV7-7; J: TRBJ2-3; size: many; D: TRBD2; DNA: TGTGCTAGCAGCTTAGCGGGAAACACAGATACGCAGTATTTT; CDR3: CASSLAGNTDTQYF
length: 14; V: TRBV11-3; J: TRBJ1-1; size: few; D: TRBD1; DNA: TGTGCCAGCAGCTCTGACAGGGGGAGATCTGAAGCTTTCTTT; CDR3: CASSSDRGRSEAFF
length: 12; V: TRBV7-9; J: TRBJ2-7; size: -; D: -; DNA: TGTGCCAGCAGCTCCATGGGATACGAGCAGTACTTC; CDR3: CASSSMGYEQYF
length: 15; V: TRBV3-1; J: TRBJ2-1; size: once; D: TRBD2; DNA: TGTGCCAGCAATCAGGCTAGCGGGAGATACAATGAGCAGTTCTTC; CDR3: CASNQASGRYNEQFF
length: 13; V: TRBV19; J: TRBJ2-7; size: few; D: TRBD1; DNA: TGTGCCAGTAGTCCGGGACAGGGGGGTCGGCAGTACTTC; CDR3: CASSPGQGGRQYF
length: 14; V: TRBV7-8; J: TRBJ1-6; size: -; D: TRBD1; DNA: TGTGCCAGCAGCTGGGGACAGTATAATTCACCCCTCCACTTT; CDR3: CASSWGQYNSPLHF
length: 13; V: TRBV2; J: TRBJ2-1; size: -; D: -; DNA: TGTGCCAGCACTCCTGAGGTGGGGGATGAGCAGTTCTTC; CDR3: CASTPEVGDEQFF
length: 15; V: TRBV18; J: TRBJ1-6; size: -; D: -; DNA: TGTGCCAGCTCACCTGAAGTAAAGAGAAATTCACCCCTCCACTTT; CDR3: CASSPEVKRNSPLHF
length: 15; V: TRBV10-3; J: TRBJ2-2; size: -; D: TRBD1; DNA: TGTGCCAGCAGTCGAGGACAGGGGGGGACCGGGGAGCTGTTTTTT; CDR3: CASSRGQGGTGELFF
length: 12; V: TRBV3-1; J: TRBJ2-7; size: many; D: TRBD1; DNA: TGTGCCAGCAGCCTAGACCCGGGACAGACGTACTTC; CDR3: CASSLDPGQTYF
length: 12; V: TRBV29-1; J: TRBJ2-7; size: -; D: -; DNA: TGCAGCGCCGGGACGGGGCCCTACGAGCAGTACTTC; CDR3: CSAGTGPYEQYF
length: 14; V: TRBV9; J: TRBJ1-1; size: many; D: TRBD1; DNA: TGTGCCAGCAGCGTTCAACAGGGGGGAGCTGAAGCTTTCTTT; CDR3: CASSVQQGGAEAFF
length: 12; V: TRBV7-9; J: TRBJ2-5; size: -; D: TRBD1; DNA: TGTGCCAGAACGACAGGGATAGAGACCCAGTACTTC; CDR3: CARTTGIETQYF
length: 12; V: TRBV30; J: TRBJ2-7; size: many; D: -; DNA: TGTGCCTGGAGTCCTGCGAGGAGCGAGCAGTACTTC; CDR3: CAWSPARSEQYF
length: 12; V: TRBV7-2; J: TRBJ1-1; size: -; D: -; DNA: TGTGCCAGCAGCACCCGCCCCGGTGAGGCTTTCTTT; CDR3: CASSTRPGEAFF
length: 16; V: TRBV2; J: TRBJ1-5; size: -; D: TRBD1; DNA: TGTGCCAGCAGTGACACGACAGGGGGGAGCAATCAGCCCCAGCATTTT; CDR3: CASSDTTGGSNQPQHF
length: 13; V: TRBV15; J: TRBJ2-3; size: many; D: -; DNA: TGTGCCACCCGCAGGGGTAGCACAGATACGCAGTATTTT; CDR3: CATRRGSTDTQYF
length: 16; V: TRBV25-1; J: TRBJ1-3; size: -; D: TRBD1; DNA: TGTGCCAGCAGAGGGTTAACAGGGGGGGCTGGAAACACCATATATTTT; CDR3: CASRGLTGGAGNTIYF
length: 12; V: TRBV7-8; J: TRBJ1-1; size: -; D: -; DNA: TGTACCAGCAGCCAACTGAAGGGTGAAGCTTTCTTT; CDR3: CTSSQLKGEAFF
length: 14; V: TRBV7-2; J: TRBJ2-7; size: once; D: -; DNA: TGTGCCAGCAGCTTAGGGCCACAAACCTACGAGCAGTACTTC; CDR3: CASSLGPQTYEQYF